This TCR beta chain was sequenced in a study of T cells in Graves' hyperthyroidism and ophthalmopathy. It was RNA transcripts that yielded the amplified TCR beta CDR3 regions. HTBI primers were employed in a first-round RT-PCR of the TCR CDR3. One entry per CDR3 protein results from TCRdb running MiXCR on the multiplex PCR reads. This sample has about 720,000 distinct CDR3 sequences, with about a sixth found just once. The sample holds many counts of this clonotype. If no ophthalmopathy progression occurred within 18 months, Graves' hyperthyroidism was stable. The sample comprised blood. This sequence originates from a man between 18 and 35 years old with Graves' hyperthyroidism.

Here the CDR3 DNA reads TGTGCCAGCAGCGGATTTCGGGGGGCGCTTAGCGGGCACCAAGAGACCCAGTACTTC. This encodes CASSGFRGALSGHQETQYF. The chain employs TRBV28 and TRBJ2-5; tentative D call: TRBD2 (7 bases). The ends were cut back, 6 bases at V and 0 bases at J, with 26 bases in the middle. CDR1 is MDHEN and CDR2 is SYDVKM in the germline V gene. The CDR3 is 19 residues long.